These 18 T cell receptor beta chains share one sample of origin, sequenced in a study of long-term antiretroviral therapy in people with HIV. An immunoSEQ assay, version v3.0, was performed at survey level. TCRdb keeps only in-frame clones here, not all; method: immunoSEQ multiplex PCR. Counted here are almost 30,000 clones, around 90% occurring once; the ten biggest clones make up about 8%. The sample here was unsorted PBMCs, taken 3.2 years before starting antiretroviral therapy. The receptor source for this set is a man aged 45-60 years with HIV.

The rearrangement joins TRBV4-1 to TRBJ1-3; TRBD1 might be the D (6 bases). The germline V gene encodes CDR1 MGHRA and CDR2 YSYEKL. The V end was cut by 2 bases, the J end by 2 bases, with 22 bases between. The CDR3 sequence is 19 residues long. CDR3 amino acids: CASSQLLTRGTFAGNTIYF. The CDR3 nucleotides are TGCGCCAGCAGCCAATTACTAACCCGTGGGACATTTGCTGGAAACACCATATATTTT.

This clone was recorded only once. The chain has TRBV7-9 and TRBJ2-3, with 7 bases identical to TRBD2. CDR1 and CDR2 from the germline V gene are SEHNR and FQNEAQ (reference sequence). This CDR3 has 14 residues. The V segment lost 8 bases and the J segment 4 bases; nucleotides outside the gene matches: 9. CDR3 sequence (DNA): TGTGCCAGCCAGAGCGGGAAACTCTCAGATACGCAGTATTTT. Its translation is CASQSGKLSDTQYF.

The gene calls are TRBV13 and TRBJ2-3, with 7 bases aligning to TRBD1. This CDR3 has 14 residues. Germline V gene lookup returns CDR1 PRHDT and CDR2 FYEKMQ (reference sequence). Losses at the gene ends were 5 bases for V and 4 bases for J; bases not matched to a gene: 6. The CDR3 spells CASSQKTGPDTQYF. The CDR3 nucleotides read TGTGCCAGCAGCCAGAAGACAGGGCCAGATACGCAGTATTTT.

V and J are TRBV5-1 and TRBJ1-2, with 7 positions matching TRBD1. The CDR3 runs to 15 residues. Germline V gives CDR1 SGHRS, CDR2 YFSETQ. J lost 8 bases, V lost 2 bases, and 12 bases had no gene match. The CDR3, as DNA: TGCGCCAGCAGCTTTCTACGGACAGGTTCGTCCGGCTACACCTTC. This gives the protein CASSFLRTGSSGYTF. The complete variable domain, with remaining parts taken from reference TRBV5-1 and TRBJ1-2, reads KAGVTQTPRYLIKTRGQQVTLSCSPISGHRSVSWYQQTPGQGLQFLFEYFSETQRNKGNFPGRFSGRQFSNSRSEMNVSTLELGDSALYLCASSFLRTGSSGYTFGSGTRLTVV.

The chain carries TRBV12-5 and TRBJ2-3; no firm D call. Trimming removed 2 bases from V and 1 base from J, with 10 bases in between. From germline, CDR1 is LGHNT and CDR2 FRNRAP. The CDR3 covers 15 residues. CDR3 DNA sequence: TGTGCTAGTGGTTTGCGCTTATCCGGCACAGATACGCAGTATTTT. Amino acid sequence: CASGLRLSGTDTQYF. Looking up the rest from reference TRBV12-5 and TRBJ2-3 gives the full variable domain: DARVTQTPRHKVTEMGQEVTMRCQPILGHNTVFWYRQTMMQGLELLAYFRNRAPLDDSGMPKDRFSAEMPDATLATLKIQPSEPRDSAVYFCASGLRLSGTDTQYFGPGTRLTVL.

The chain recombines TRBV7-7 with TRBJ2-2, with 9 bases aligning to TRBD1. Germline CDR1 is SSHAT and CDR2 is FNYEAQ (reference sequence). The CDR3 is 17 amino acids. The J segment lost 6 bases and the V segment lost 5 bases, leaving 13 bases of the junction unmatched. This chain's CDR3 is CASSENRDRVYAGELFF. The CDR3 bases are TGTGCCAGCAGCGAGAACCGGGACAGGGTGTACGCCGGGGAGCTGTTTTTT. Full variable domain (missing parts from reference TRBV7-7 and TRBJ2-2): GAGVSQSPRYKVTKRGQDVTLRCDPISSHATLYWYQQALGQGPEFLTYFNYEAQPDKSGLPSDRFSAERPEGSISTLTIQRTEQRDSAMYRCASSENRDRVYAGELFFGEGSRLTVL.

The rearrangement links TRBV5-1 to TRBJ2-1; 9 bases match TRBD2. Germline CDR1 reads SGHRS; CDR2 reads YFSETQ. V lost 6 bases and J lost 7; bases outside the gene matches: 11. There are 15 residues in the CDR3. The CDR3 nucleotides are TGCGCCAGCACCGACCCGGGACTAGCTCTGAATGAGCAGTTCTTC. Protein product: CASTDPGLALNEQFF.

V usage is TRBV10-3 and J usage is TRBJ2-3, with 8 bases lining up with TRBD1. The CDR3 is 14 amino acids. The V segment lost 6 bases and the J segment 6 bases; nucleotides outside the gene matches: 8. In germline, CDR1 is ENHRY, CDR2 SYGVKD. For the CDR3, the DNA is TGTGCCATCAGCCACCAGGGGGCATTGGATACGCAGTATTTT. Protein: CAISHQGALDTQYF.

This CDR3 reads CASRVTGDQPLDTQYF. CDR3 sequence (DNA): TGTGCCAGCAGAGTGACAGGGGACCAACCGTTGGATACGCAGTATTTT. The rearrangement uses TRBV2 and TRBJ2-3, with 8 bases fitting TRBD1. Germline loops: CDR1 SNHLY, CDR2 FYNNEI. V shed 6 bases, J shed 6 bases, and the junction held 14 bases outside the gene matches. The CDR3 consists of 16 residues.

The V call is TRBV29-1, the J call TRBJ2-3; tentative D call: TRBD2 (5 bases). V shed 4 bases and J shed 2 bases, with 19 bases lying between them. CDR1 is SQVTM, CDR2 ANQGSEA, per germline. This CDR3 contains 16 residues. CDR3 in amino acids: CSVVSLRSRDTDTQYF. DNA of the CDR3: TGCAGCGTTGTATCATTACGGAGCCGGGACACAGATACGCAGTATTTT.

This chain joins TRBV6-4 and TRBJ2-1, with 9 positions matching TRBD2. The CDR3 length is 15 residues. J was trimmed by 6 bases and V by 6 bases; bases with no gene match: 9. Germline V CDR1 and CDR2: MRHNA, SNTAGT. In DNA form, the CDR3 reads TGTGCCAGCAGCCGACTAGCGGACCCTGGCAATGAGCAGTTCTTC. Its protein product is CASSRLADPGNEQFF.

The rearrangement links TRBV4-1 to TRBJ2-1; 8 bases line up with TRBD2. CDR3 length: 17 residues. After removal of 1 base from V and 6 bases from J, the junction contained 11 bases not matched to a gene. Germline V gene data show CDR1 as MGHRA and CDR2 as YSYEKL. The CDR3, as DNA: TGCGCCAGCAGCCAAGGGGGGACTAGTTTTCTCGCCAATGAGCAGTTCTTC. Translating it yields CASSQGGTSFLANEQFF.

This chain uses TRBV7-6 with TRBJ2-5; 8 bases line up with TRBD1. CDR3 length: 14 amino acids. V gave up 5 bases and J gave up 5 bases; unmatched junction bases: 7. Germline V gene sequence: CDR1 SGHVS, CDR2 FNYEAQ. The CDR3 spells CASSNGQGAETQYF. The CDR3 DNA sequence: TGTGCCAGCAGCAACGGACAGGGCGCCGAGACCCAGTACTTC.

The chain has TRBV5-1 and TRBJ2-3; 7 nucleotides line up with TRBD1. The CDR3 sequence is 13 residues long. J was trimmed by 8 bases and V by 4 bases; bases with no gene match: 7. Germline V gives CDR1 SGHRS, CDR2 YFSETQ. CDR3 sequence reads: CASSQTGSSTQYF. As DNA, the CDR3 is TGCGCCAGCAGCCAGACAGGGAGCAGTACGCAGTATTTT.

V is TRBV19 and J is TRBJ1-2; D is ambiguous. The V end was cut by 1 base, the J end by 5 bases, with 11 bases between. Looked up from germline, CDR1 is LNHDA and CDR2 is SQIVND (reference sequence). This CDR3 has 14 amino acids. Written as DNA, the CDR3 is TGTGCCAGTAGTATAGGGATAGCGGTTTATGGCTACACCTTC. Translation gives CASSIGIAVYGYTF.

The chain combines TRBV7-2 with TRBJ2-2; D perhaps matches TRBD1 (6 bases). This CDR3 is 15 amino acids long. With 5 bases removed from V and 6 bases from J, the gap between germline ends came to 16 bases. Germline V CDR1 and CDR2: SGHTA, FQGNSA. The CDR3 sequence: CASSRNRDTPGELFF. CDR3 bases: TGTGCCAGCAGCCGCAACCGGGACACCCCCGGGGAGCTGTTTTTT.

The J gene is TRBJ2-1, the V gene TRBV7-7; 8 bases match TRBD1. Germline V gene data show CDR1 as SSHAT and CDR2 as FNYEAQ (reference sequence). This CDR3 spans 14 amino acids. V was pared by 3 bases and J by 7 bases, with 5 bases of the junction left unmatched. CDR3 sequence (DNA): TGTGCCAGCAGCTTGGGGACAGGCAAGAATGAGCAGTTCTTC. Translated, it gives CASSLGTGKNEQFF. The variable domain in full, with the rest retrieved from reference TRBV7-7 and TRBJ2-1, is GAGVSQSPRYKVTKRGQDVTLRCDPISSHATLYWYQQALGQGPEFLTYFNYEAQPDKSGLPSDRFSAERPEGSISTLTIQRTEQRDSAMYRCASSLGTGKNEQFFGPGTRLTVL.

The rearrangement uses TRBV19 and TRBJ2-7; 11 bases match TRBD2. Germline CDR1 reads LNHDA; CDR2 reads SQIVND (reference sequence). Trimming removed 1 base from V and 6 bases from J; junction bases left unmatched: 8. This CDR3 contains 16 residues. This CDR3 reads CASSIVPTSGTVEQYF. The CDR3 DNA reads TGTGCCAGTAGTATAGTACCGACTAGCGGGACGGTCGAGCAGTACTTC.